What follows are 10 T cell receptor beta chains derived from one specimen sequenced in a study of blood T cell repertoires in COVID-19. Here immunoSEQ multiplex PCR was the method, and the copy in TCRdb shows in-frame clones only, minus some. The data hold some 160,000 clones, with approximately 90% observed a single time. Input material: peripheral blood. Receptors were obtained from a man aged 18 to 29 with acute or convalescent COVID-19.

V is TRBV4-2 and J is TRBJ1-1, with TRBD1 as a possible D gene (6 bases). The germline V and J ends were trimmed by 4 bases and 1 base, with 13 bases remaining between them. Germline-derived CDR1 and CDR2 are LGHNA and YNFKEQ. This CDR3 contains 15 residues. CDR3 sequence: CASSPGPDRNTEAFF. DNA of the CDR3: TGTGCCAGCAGCCCCGGCCCGGACAGGAACACTGAAGCTTTCTTT.

V gene TRBV30 combines with J gene TRBJ2-5; maybe TRBD2 (5 bases). Between the trimmed V and J ends, which lost 3 bases and 4 bases, there was a span of 12 bases. The length of the CDR3 is 13 residues. CDR1 GTSNPN and CDR2 SVGIG come from the germline V gene (reference sequence). The CDR3 bases are TGTGCCTGGAGCGTGGGAGAAGCAGAGACCCAGTACTTC. It specifies CAWSVGEAETQYF.

The chain couples TRBV5-6 to TRBJ2-7, with 10 nucleotides matching TRBD1. The trim removed 0 bases at V and 9 bases at J, leaving 12 bases unmatched. The CDR3 has 16 residues. Germline V gives CDR1 SGHDT, CDR2 YYEEEE. CDR3 sequence reads: CASSLAARTGGERQYF. The CDR3 DNA is TGTGCCAGCAGCTTGGCAGCGCGGACAGGGGGGGAGAGGCAGTACTTC.

Worth noting for this clone: The identical CDR3 is also encoded by other nucleotide sequences in the sample. V and J are TRBV5-1 and TRBJ2-3; D possibly corresponds to TRBD2 (6 bases). Per germline, CDR1 SGHRS and CDR2 YFSETQ. The CDR3 totals 15 residues. V was trimmed by 0 bases and J by 6 bases, leaving 14 bases between them. CDR3 in DNA: TGCGCCAGCAGCTTGGTCTGGGACTCGAACGATACGCAGTATTTT. It codes for CASSLVWDSNDTQYF.

This sequence joins TRBV30 and TRBJ2-1, with 13 bases that match TRBD2. Germline CDR1 reads GTSNPN; CDR2 reads SVGIG (reference sequence). This CDR3 is built from 15 residues. With 2 bases clipped from V and 6 bases from J, the junction kept 4 bases outside the gene matches. CDR3 protein: CAWSNGLAGANEQFF. The CDR3 DNA follows: TGTGCCTGGAGTAACGGACTAGCGGGAGCCAATGAGCAGTTCTTC.

This chain joins TRBV7-9 and TRBJ2-2; D possibly corresponds to TRBD1 (6 bases). V gave up 2 bases and J gave up 6 bases, with 13 bases separating them. There are 15 residues in the CDR3. Germline CDR1 and CDR2: SEHNR and FQNEAQ (reference sequence). The CDR3 loop reads CASSLTQNRAGELFF. The CDR3 bases are TGTGCCAGCAGCTTAACCCAAAACAGGGCCGGGGAGCTGTTTTTT.

The chain combines TRBV18 with TRBJ2-7; possibly TRBD1 for D (5 bases). The CDR3 is 12 residues long. Trimming cost V 6 bases and J 4 bases, with 10 bases left between them. Germline CDR1 is KGHSH and CDR2 is LQKENI. The CDR3 is CASSRDSYEQYF. The CDR3 DNA reads TGTGCCAGCTCCCGAGACAGTTACGAGCAGTACTTC.

This clone was found a few times. In the same sample, other DNA sequences code for this CDR3. The chain is built from TRBV2 and TRBJ2-3; TRBD1 matches 11 bases. Unmatched junction bases numbered 9, after V lost 7 bases and J lost 6 bases. Germline CDR1 is SNHLY and CDR2 is FYNNEI. This CDR3 contains 15 residues. In DNA, the CDR3 is TGTGCCAGCAAGAGGGACAGGGGGAGGACGGATACGCAGTATTTT. Translating it yields CASKRDRGRTDTQYF.

As DNA, the CDR3 is TGTGCCTGGGACGGATCAGCGGGGGGTAACAATGAGCAGTTCTTC. Its protein product is CAWDGSAGGNNEQFF. The chain recombines TRBV30 with TRBJ2-1; 9 bases are a match to TRBD2. Per the germline V gene, CDR1 is GTSNPN and CDR2 is SVGIG (reference sequence). V shed 5 bases and J 5 bases; nucleotides not matched to a gene: 10. This CDR3 has 15 amino acids.

The sample holds a few counts of this clone. In nucleotides, the CDR3 is TGTGCCAGCAGCCCAGGGGGGCGGGGAAAACTGTTTTTT. It translates to CASSPGGRGKLFF. The chain is built from TRBV14 and TRBJ1-4, with 7 bases identical to TRBD1. Germline V gives CDR1 SGHDN, CDR2 FVKESK. This CDR3 is built from 13 residues. V was pared by 4 bases and J by 10 bases, with 6 bases of the junction left unmatched.